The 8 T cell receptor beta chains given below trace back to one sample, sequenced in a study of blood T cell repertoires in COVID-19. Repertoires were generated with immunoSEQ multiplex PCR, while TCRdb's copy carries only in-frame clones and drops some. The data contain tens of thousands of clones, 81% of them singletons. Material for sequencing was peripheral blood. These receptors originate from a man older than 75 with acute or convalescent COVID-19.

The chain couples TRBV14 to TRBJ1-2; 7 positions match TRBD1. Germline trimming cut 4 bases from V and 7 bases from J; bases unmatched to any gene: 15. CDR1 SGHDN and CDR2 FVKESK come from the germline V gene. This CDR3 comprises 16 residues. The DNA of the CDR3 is TGTGCCAGCAGCCTAATATGGGACAGTGATTATCGTGGCTACACCTTC. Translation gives CASSLIWDSDYRGYTF.

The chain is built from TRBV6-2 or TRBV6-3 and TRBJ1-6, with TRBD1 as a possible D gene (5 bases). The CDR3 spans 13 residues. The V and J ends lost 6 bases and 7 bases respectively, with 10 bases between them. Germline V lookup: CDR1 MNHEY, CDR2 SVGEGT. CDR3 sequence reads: CASSGHHNSPLHF. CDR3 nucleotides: TGTGCCAGCAGCGGACATCACAATTCACCCCTCCACTTT.

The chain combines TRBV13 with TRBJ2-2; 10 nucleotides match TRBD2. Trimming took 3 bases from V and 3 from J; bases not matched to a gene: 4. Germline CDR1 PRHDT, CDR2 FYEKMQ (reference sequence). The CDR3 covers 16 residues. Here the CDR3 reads CASSLGSGRYTGELFF. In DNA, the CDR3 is TGTGCCAGCAGCTTGGGTAGCGGGAGGTACACCGGGGAGCTGTTTTTT. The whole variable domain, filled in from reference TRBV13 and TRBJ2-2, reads AAGVIQSPRHLIKEKRETATLKCYPIPRHDTVYWYQQGPGQDPQFLISFYEKMQSDKGSIPDRFSAQQFSDYHSELNMSSLELGDSALYFCASSLGSGRYTGELFFGEGSRLTVL.

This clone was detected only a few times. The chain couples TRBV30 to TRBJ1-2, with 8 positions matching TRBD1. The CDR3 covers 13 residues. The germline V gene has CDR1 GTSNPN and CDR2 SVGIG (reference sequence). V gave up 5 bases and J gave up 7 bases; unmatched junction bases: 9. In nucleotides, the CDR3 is TGTGCCTGGGGCCGGGACAGGCCTTCTGGCTACACCTTC. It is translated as CAWGRDRPSGYTF.

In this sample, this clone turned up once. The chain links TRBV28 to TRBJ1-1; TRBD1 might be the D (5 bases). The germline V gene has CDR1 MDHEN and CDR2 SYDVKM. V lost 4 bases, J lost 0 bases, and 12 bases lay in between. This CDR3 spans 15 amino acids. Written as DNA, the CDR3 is TGTGCCAGCAGTTCCCGACAGAAAATGAACACTGAAGCTTTCTTT. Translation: CASSSRQKMNTEAFF.

CDR3 loop: CATSRDPRSSGANVLTF. CDR3 coding DNA: TGTGCCACCAGCAGAGATCCACGGTCCTCTGGGGCCAACGTCCTGACTTTC. This chain uses TRBV15 with TRBJ2-6; the D is unclear. The CDR3 covers 17 residues. Germline loops: CDR1 LNHNV, CDR2 YYDKDF (reference sequence). V was pared by 0 bases and J by 0 bases, with 9 bases between.

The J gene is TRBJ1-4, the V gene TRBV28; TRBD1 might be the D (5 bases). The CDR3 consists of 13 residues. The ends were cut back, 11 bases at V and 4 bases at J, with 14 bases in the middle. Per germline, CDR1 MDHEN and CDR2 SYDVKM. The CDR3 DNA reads TGTGCCGCCCGCGGGGGTTATAATGAAAAACTGTTTTTT. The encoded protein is CAARGGYNEKLFF.

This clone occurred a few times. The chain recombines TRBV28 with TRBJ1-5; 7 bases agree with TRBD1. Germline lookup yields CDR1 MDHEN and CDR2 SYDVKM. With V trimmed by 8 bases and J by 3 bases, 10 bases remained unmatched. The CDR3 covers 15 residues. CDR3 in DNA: TGTGCCAGCGGAAAGAGGGGGCTTTTCAATCAGCCCCAGCATTTT. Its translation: CASGKRGLFNQPQHF.